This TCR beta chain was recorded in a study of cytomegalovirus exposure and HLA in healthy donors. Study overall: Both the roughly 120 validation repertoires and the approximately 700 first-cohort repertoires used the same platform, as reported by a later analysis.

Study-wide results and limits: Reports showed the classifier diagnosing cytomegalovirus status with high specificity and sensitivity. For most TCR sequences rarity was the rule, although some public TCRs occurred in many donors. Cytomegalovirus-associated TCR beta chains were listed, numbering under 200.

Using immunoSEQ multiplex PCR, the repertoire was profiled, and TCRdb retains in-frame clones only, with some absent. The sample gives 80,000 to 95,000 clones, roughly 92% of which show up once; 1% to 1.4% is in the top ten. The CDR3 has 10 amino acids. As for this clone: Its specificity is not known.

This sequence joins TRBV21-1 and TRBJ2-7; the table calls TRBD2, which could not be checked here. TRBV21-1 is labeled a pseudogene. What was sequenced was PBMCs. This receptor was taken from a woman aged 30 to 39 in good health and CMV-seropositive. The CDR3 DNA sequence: TGTGTAGCCAGCTCCTACGAGCAGTACTTC. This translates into CVASSYEQYF.